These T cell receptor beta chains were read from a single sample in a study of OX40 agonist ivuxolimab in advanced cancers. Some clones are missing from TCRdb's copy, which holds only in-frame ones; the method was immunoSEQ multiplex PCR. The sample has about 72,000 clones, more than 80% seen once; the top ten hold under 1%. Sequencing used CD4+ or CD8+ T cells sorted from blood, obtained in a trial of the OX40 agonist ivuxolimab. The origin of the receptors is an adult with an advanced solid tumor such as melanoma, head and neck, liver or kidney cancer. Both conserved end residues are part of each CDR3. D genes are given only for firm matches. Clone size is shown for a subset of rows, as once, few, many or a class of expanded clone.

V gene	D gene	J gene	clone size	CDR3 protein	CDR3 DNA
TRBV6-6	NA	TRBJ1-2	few	CASSYSIADGYTF	TGTGCCAGCAGTTACTCGATCGCAGATGGCTACACCTTC
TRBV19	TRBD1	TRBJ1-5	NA	CASSTGQRGQPQHF	TGTGCCAGTAGTACGGGACAGCGGGGACAGCCCCAGCATTTT
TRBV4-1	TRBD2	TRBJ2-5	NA	CASSPSGLAGFQETQYF	TGCGCCAGCAGCCCCTCGGGACTAGCGGGGTTTCAAGAGACCCAGTACTTC
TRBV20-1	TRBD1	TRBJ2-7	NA	CSADRVGEQYF	TGCAGTGCGGACAGGGTGGGGGAGCAGTACTTC
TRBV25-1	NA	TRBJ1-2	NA	CASSGLTGYGYTF	TGTGCCAGCAGTGGATTGACAGGCTATGGCTACACCTTC
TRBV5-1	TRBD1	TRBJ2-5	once	CASSQEQGAVLETQYF	TGCGCCAGCAGCCAAGAACAGGGGGCCGTACTGGAGACCCAGTACTTC
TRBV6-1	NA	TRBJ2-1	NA	CASSAGTDDNEQFF	TGTGCCAGCAGTGCCGGGACGGATGACAATGAGCAGTTCTTC
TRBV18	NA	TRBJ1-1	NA	CASSPLGVNTEAFF	TGTGCCAGCTCACCTTTAGGGGTGAACACTGAAGCTTTCTTT
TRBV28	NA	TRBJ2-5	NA	CASRLENGETQYF	TGTGCCAGCAGGCTGGAGAATGGAGAGACCCAGTACTTC
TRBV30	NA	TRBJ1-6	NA	CAWKGGNSPLHF	TGTGCCTGGAAAGGAGGTAATTCACCCCTCCACTTT
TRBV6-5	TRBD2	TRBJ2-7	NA	CASSRSGAVPEQYF	TGTGCCAGCAGCCGGAGCGGGGCAGTCCCCGAGCAGTACTTC
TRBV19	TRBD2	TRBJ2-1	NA	CASNPGTSGGPNEQFF	TGTGCCAGTAACCCCGGGACTAGCGGGGGCCCGAATGAGCAGTTCTTC
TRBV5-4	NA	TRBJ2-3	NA	CASSLPAESTDTQYF	TGTGCCAGCAGCTTGCCGGCGGAGAGCACAGATACGCAGTATTTT
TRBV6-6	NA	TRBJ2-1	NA	CASSGRGSSYNEQFF	TGTGCCAGCAGTGGTCGGGGGAGCTCCTACAATGAGCAGTTCTTC
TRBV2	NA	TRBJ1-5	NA	CASSEDTTNQPQHF	TGTGCCAGCAGTGAGGACACCACCAATCAGCCCCAGCATTTT
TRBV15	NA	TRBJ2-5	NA	CATSGGIRETQYF	TGTGCCACCAGCGGCGGGATTCGGGAGACCCAGTACTTC
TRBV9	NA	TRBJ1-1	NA	CASSVDGGGYTEAFF	TGTGCCAGCAGCGTAGATGGGGGAGGATACACTGAAGCTTTCTTT
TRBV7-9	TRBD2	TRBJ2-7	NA	CASSPTSGSYEQYF	TGTGCCAGCAGCCCAACTAGCGGATCATACGAGCAGTACTTC
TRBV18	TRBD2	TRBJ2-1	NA	CASSGRGNDSYNEQFF	TGTGCCAGCTCCGGGCGGGGGAATGATTCTTACAATGAGCAGTTCTTC
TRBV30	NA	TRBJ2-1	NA	CAWSRSGGNEQFF	TGTGCCTGGAGTCGTAGCGGAGGTAATGAGCAGTTCTTC
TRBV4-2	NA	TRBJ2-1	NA	CASSQDPRGGSYNEQFF	TGTGCCAGCAGCCAAGATCCTAGGGGGGGCTCCTACAATGAGCAGTTCTTC
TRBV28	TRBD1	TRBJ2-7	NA	CASSQQGAGYEQYF	TGTGCCAGCAGCCAACAGGGGGCTGGGTACGAGCAGTACTTC
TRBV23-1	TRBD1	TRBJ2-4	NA	CASSPWDRNIQYF	TGCGCCAGCAGTCCTTGGGACAGAAACATTCAGTACTTC
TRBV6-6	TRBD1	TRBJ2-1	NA	CASIRTGGNEQFF	TGTGCCAGCATTAGGACAGGGGGTAATGAGCAGTTCTTC
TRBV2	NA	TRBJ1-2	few	CASSEDTTEF	TGTGCCAGCAGTGAAGACACCACAGAATTC
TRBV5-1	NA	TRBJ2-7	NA	CASSLEGPRQYF	TGCGCCAGCAGCTTGGAAGGGCCCAGGCAGTACTTC
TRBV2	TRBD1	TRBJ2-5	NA	CASSGQGKETQYF	TGTGCCAGCAGTGGACAGGGGAAAGAGACCCAGTACTTC
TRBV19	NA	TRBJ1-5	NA	CASTDSSSNQPQHF	TGTGCCAGTACGGACAGTTCTAGCAATCAGCCCCAGCATTTT
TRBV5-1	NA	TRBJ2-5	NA	CASSPSSGSGETQYF	TGCGCCAGCAGCCCCTCCTCCGGGAGCGGAGAGACCCAGTACTTC
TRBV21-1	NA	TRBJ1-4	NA	CASSKQATNEKLFF	TGTGCCAGCAGCAAACAGGCAACTAATGAAAAACTGTTTTTT
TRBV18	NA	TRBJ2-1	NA	CASSKDRGNEQFF	TGTGCCAGCTCGAAGGACCGCGGCAATGAGCAGTTCTTC
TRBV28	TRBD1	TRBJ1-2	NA	CASSLPGQGSYGYTF	TGTGCCAGCAGTTTACCAGGACAGGGTAGCTATGGCTACACCTTC
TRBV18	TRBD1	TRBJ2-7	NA	CASSPPRQGPSSYEQYF	TGTGCCAGCTCACCACCCCGACAGGGCCCGAGCTCCTACGAGCAGTACTTC
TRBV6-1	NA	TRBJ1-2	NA	CASEEQIRSNYGYTF	TGTGCCAGTGAAGAACAGATTCGCAGTAACTATGGCTACACCTTC
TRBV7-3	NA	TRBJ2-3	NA	CASSFGGADTQYF	TGTGCCAGCAGCTTCGGGGGAGCAGATACGCAGTATTTT
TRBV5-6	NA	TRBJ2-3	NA	CASSLVGGTRTDTQYF	TGTGCCAGCAGCTTGGTTGGCGGGACGAGGACAGATACGCAGTATTTT
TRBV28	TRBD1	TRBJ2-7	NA	CASTDRAPYEQYF	TGTGCCAGCACGGACAGGGCCCCCTACGAGCAGTACTTC
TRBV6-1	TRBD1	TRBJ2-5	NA	CASSEERGTGNF	TGTGCCAGCAGTGAAGAGAGGGGGACAGGCAACTTC
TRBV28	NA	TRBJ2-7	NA	CASSSHPYEQYF	TGTGCCAGCAGCTCCCACCCATACGAGCAGTACTTC
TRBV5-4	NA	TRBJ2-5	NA	CASSLGGNQETQYF	TGTGCCAGCAGCTTGGGCGGGAACCAAGAGACCCAGTACTTC
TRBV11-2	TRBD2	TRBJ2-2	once	CASSLELAVNTGELFF	TGTGCCAGCAGCTTAGAACTAGCGGTGAACACCGGGGAGCTGTTTTTT
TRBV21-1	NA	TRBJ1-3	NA	CASNSKGGRREENTIYF	TGTGCCAGCAACAGCAAAGGGGGGAGGCGGGAAGAAAACACCATATATTTT
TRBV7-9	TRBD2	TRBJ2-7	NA	CASSSREGLRQYF	TGTGCCAGCAGCTCAAGGGAGGGACTCCGGCAGTACTTC
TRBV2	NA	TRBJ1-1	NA	CASRPVYTEAFF	TGTGCCAGCAGGCCGGTATACACTGAAGCTTTCTTT
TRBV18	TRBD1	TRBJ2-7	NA	CASSPPGQRDTKQYF	TGTGCCAGCTCACCACCGGGACAGAGGGATACCAAGCAGTACTTC
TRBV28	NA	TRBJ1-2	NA	CASSRGRGYGYTF	TGTGCCAGCAGTCGGGGACGGGGCTATGGCTACACCTTC
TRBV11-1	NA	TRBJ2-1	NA	CASSSGPPDEQFF	TGTGCCAGCAGCTCTGGGCCCCCTGATGAGCAGTTCTTC
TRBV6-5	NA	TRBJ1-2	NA	CASSYSRQLSNYGYTF	TGTGCCAGCAGTTACTCAAGACAGCTTTCTAACTATGGCTACACCTTC
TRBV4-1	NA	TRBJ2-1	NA	CASSQESAGIYNEQFF	TGCGCCAGCAGCCAAGAGTCGGCAGGGATTTACAATGAGCAGTTCTTC
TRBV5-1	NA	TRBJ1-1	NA	CASSLALGANTEAFF	TGCGCCAGCAGCTTGGCTCTCGGGGCGAACACTGAAGCTTTCTTT
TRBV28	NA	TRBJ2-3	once	CASSLATTDTQYF	TGTGCCAGCAGTTTAGCTACCACAGATACGCAGTATTTT
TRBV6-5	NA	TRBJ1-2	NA	CASSRTEILGYTF	TGTGCCAGCAGTCGGACAGAAATCCTTGGCTACACCTTC
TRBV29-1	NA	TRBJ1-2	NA	CTITRPNYGYTF	TGCACCATCACACGGCCTAACTATGGCTACACCTTC
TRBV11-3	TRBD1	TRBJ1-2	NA	CASSPPGGDPYGYTF	TGTGCCAGCAGCCCCCCAGGGGGCGATCCTTATGGCTACACCTTC
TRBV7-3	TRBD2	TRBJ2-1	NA	CASSPRTSGSLEQFF	TGTGCCAGCAGCCCACGGACTAGCGGGAGCCTTGAGCAGTTCTTC
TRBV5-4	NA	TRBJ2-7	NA	CASSLGRSSSYEQYF	TGTGCCAGCAGCTTGGGCCGATCCTCCTCCTACGAGCAGTACTTC
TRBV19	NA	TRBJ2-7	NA	CASSIAADYEQYF	TGTGCCAGTAGTATAGCGGCGGATTACGAGCAGTACTTC
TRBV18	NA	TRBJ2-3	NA	CASSPETTDTQYF	TGTGCCAGCTCACCAGAGACCACAGATACGCAGTATTTT
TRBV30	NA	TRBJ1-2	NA	CAWSVGGGYTF	TGTGCCTGGAGTGTAGGAGGTGGCTACACCTTC